This TCR beta chain was obtained from a study of naive and memory T cell subsets. Both TRBC1 and TRBC2 were covered by a beta constant-region primer of two equimolar oligonucleotides. TCRdb called the UMI-ligation and nested PCR reads again in MiXCR, with one record for every CDR3 protein. The sample records roughly 140,000 distinct CDR3 sequences, more than 15% being singletons. Notes on the study in general: In CD4 and CD8 cells, diversity dropped from naive through EMRA. Naive repertoires, especially CD8, held a few larger clonotypes, possibly memory cells re-expressing CD45RA.

A note on this clonotype: What it recognizes is unknown.

Between the trimmed V and J ends, which lost 4 bases and 4 bases, there was a span of 19 bases. This CDR3 is built from 17 residues. Germline CDR1 and CDR2: LGHDT and YNNKEL (reference sequence). Sequencing was done on a sample of naive CD4+ T cells from blood. The rearrangement links TRBV3-1 to TRBJ2-2; D might be TRBD2 (7 bases). This receptor was identified in a human donor in good health. CDR3 coding DNA: TGTGCCAGCAGCCCCGCTATTGGGGGGGCGGGCACCGGGGAGCTGTTTTTT. Protein sequence: CASSPAIGGAGTGELFF.